This T cell receptor (beta chain) emerged from a study of blood T cell repertoires in COVID-19. Study-level information: Samples of COVID-19 (acute and convalescent) were obtained from the United States, Italy and Spain. PBMCs, B-cell-depleted T cells, or T cells provided the cDNA or gDNA that made up the material.

The germline gives CDR1 SGHDT, CDR2 YYEEEE. This CDR3 is 15 amino acids long. Losses at the gene ends were 2 bases for V and 8 bases for J; bases not matched to a gene: 10. Participants came from some 23 US areas, aged roughly 18 to 89 years. Cohort 3 recovery required two negative PCRs, clearance, or symptom resolution. Clones were read by immunoSEQ multiplex PCR, and TCRdb kept only the in-frame ones, dropping some. The table records roughly 200,000 clones, roughly four fifths of them present only once. The TCR was taken from a man in his forties or fifties who had recovered from COVID-19. V and J are TRBV5-6 and TRBJ1-2; 9 bases match TRBD1. Sequencing was performed on PBMCs or T cells enriched from blood (not recorded which). The CDR3 nucleotides read TGTGCCAGCAGCTTCGGAAGGACAGGGGCTAGCGGCTACACCTTC. Translated, it gives CASSFGRTGASGYTF.